Here is one T cell receptor beta chain with its context. Its target is unknown. Profiled with immunoSEQ multiplex PCR; TCRdb holds only in-frame clones, not every one. This sample yields 50,000 to 70,000 clones, of which roughly nine tenths are seen a single time; 14% belongs to the top ten. These data come from a study of OX40 agonist ivuxolimab in advanced cancers. Looking at the study overall: Anti-PD-1, anti-PD-L1 or anti-CTLA-4 therapy given earlier was allowed, and approximately 40% had some.

The CDR3 runs to 15 residues. Germline lookup yields CDR1 MDHEN and CDR2 SYDVKM. V gave up 5 bases and J gave up 5 bases; unmatched junction bases: 11. Overall study findings and caveats: Relative to CD4+, CD8+ T cells held more expanded clones on average. The specificity for antigen of the expanded peripheral T cells was not determined.

The specimen was CD4+ or CD8+ T cells sorted from blood, collected in a trial of the OX40 agonist ivuxolimab. The chain carries TRBV28 and TRBJ1-1; 7 bases fit TRBD1. The clonotype was recovered from an adult with an advanced solid tumor such as melanoma, head and neck, liver or kidney cancer. CDR3 DNA sequence: TGTGCCAGCAGTATCTACCGGGACAGCGGGACTGAAGCTTTCTTT. As protein: CASSIYRDSGTEAFF.